This is a list of T cell receptor beta chains from one sample in a study of monozygotic twins with cystic fibrosis. Method: immunoSEQ multiplex PCR; TCRdb's copy keeps in-frame clones and lacks some. Of 13,000 or so clones in the sample, 80% to 90% were seen once. Material for sequencing was blood. Receptors were obtained from a boy aged 5-17 years with cystic fibrosis. Each CDR3 is given with its conserved first and last residue. D genes are given only for firm matches. Only some rows state a clone size, as once, few, many or a class for expanded clones.

V	D	J	size	CDR3	DNA
TRBV6-5	-	TRBJ1-1	-	CASKSDTRSTEAFF	TGTGCCAGCAAGTCTGACACCAGGAGTACTGAAGCTTTCTTT
TRBV5-1	-	TRBJ2-1	-	CASHDGGGNNEQFF	TGCGCCAGCCACGACGGGGGTGGGAACAATGAGCAGTTCTTC
TRBV19	-	TRBJ1-1	-	CASSIVGDMNTEAFF	TGTGCCAGTAGTATAGTAGGAGACATGAACACTGAAGCTTTCTTT
TRBV7-8	-	TRBJ2-3	-	CASSRGDGQYF	TGTGCCAGCAGCCGGGGTGATGGGCAGTATTTT
TRBV5-1	-	TRBJ1-2	once	CASSLEWTSYGYTF	TGCGCCAGCAGCTTGGAGTGGACAAGCTATGGCTACACCTTC
TRBV18	-	TRBJ1-1	-	CASSRPGAGNGWTEAFF	TGTGCCAGCTCCCGTCCGGGGGCAGGAAACGGATGGACTGAAGCTTTCTTT
TRBV18	TRBD1	TRBJ1-1	once	CASSSRDRGPNTEAFF	TGTGCCAGCTCGTCTCGGGACAGGGGGCCGAACACTGAAGCTTTCTTT
TRBV5-1	-	TRBJ2-3	-	CASSQTATQYF	TGCGCCAGCAGCCAAACGGCTACGCAGTATTTT
TRBV11-2	TRBD2	TRBJ2-7	-	CASSSRLASEEQYF	TGTGCCAGCAGCTCCCGACTAGCTTCAGAAGAGCAGTACTTC
TRBV6-1	TRBD1	TRBJ1-3	-	CASSEFPGQGRNGNTIYF	TGTGCCAGCAGTGAATTTCCGGGACAGGGTAGAAACGGAAACACCATATATTTT
TRBV5-1	TRBD1	TRBJ2-1	-	CASSLGDRVSYNEQFF	TGCGCCAGCAGCTTGGGGGACAGAGTGTCCTACAATGAGCAGTTCTTC
TRBV5-1	-	TRBJ1-4	-	CASSLGSSDDTKLFF	TGCGCCAGCAGCTTGGGCTCCAGCGATGATACAAAACTGTTTTTT
TRBV9	-	TRBJ2-7	-	CASSLRDVGPYEQYF	TGTGCCAGCAGCCTGCGGGACGTAGGACCCTACGAGCAGTACTTC
TRBV2	-	TRBJ1-2	few	CASSEDGQSYNYGYTF	TGTGCCAGCAGTGAAGACGGACAATCGTACAACTATGGCTACACCTTC
TRBV2	TRBD2	TRBJ2-2	once	CASSTPSGGTHTGELFF	TGTGCCAGCAGTACGCCTAGCGGGGGGACGCACACCGGGGAGCTGTTTTTT
TRBV6-1	-	TRBJ2-6	-	CASSVGVTWPSGANVLTF	TGTGCCAGCAGTGTAGGAGTAACCTGGCCTTCTGGGGCCAACGTCCTGACTTTC
TRBV7-3	-	TRBJ2-3	-	CASSPTGRNTDTQYF	TGTGCCAGCAGCCCAACCGGACGGAACACAGATACGCAGTATTTT
TRBV9	TRBD2	TRBJ2-1	-	CASSAPLKAGGHNEQFF	TGTGCCAGCAGCGCCCCACTGAAAGCGGGAGGTCACAATGAGCAGTTCTTC
TRBV9	-	TRBJ2-1	-	CASSEGRGLYNEQFF	TGTGCCAGCAGCGAGGGACGGGGACTCTACAATGAGCAGTTCTTC
TRBV5-8	TRBD1	TRBJ2-1	-	CASSLGQGYNEQFF	TGTGCCAGCAGCTTAGGACAGGGCTACAATGAGCAGTTCTTC
TRBV6-1	TRBD1	TRBJ2-7	once	CASSEEDRAVYEQYF	TGTGCCAGCAGTGAAGAAGACAGGGCCGTTTACGAGCAGTACTTC
TRBV5-4	TRBD2	TRBJ2-7	-	CASSLAGSGTAYEQYF	TGTGCCAGCAGCTTGGCAGGTAGCGGGACCGCCTACGAGCAGTACTTC
TRBV9	-	TRBJ2-2	once	CASSVGLPGELFF	TGTGCCAGCAGCGTAGGTCTTCCCGGGGAGCTGTTTTTT
TRBV5-4	TRBD1	TRBJ1-2	-	CASSSGGSRNYGYTF	TGTGCCAGCAGTTCAGGGGGCTCGCGGAACTATGGCTACACCTTC
TRBV2	TRBD1	TRBJ1-5	-	CASRTGVQPQHF	TGTGCCAGCAGGACAGGGGTTCAGCCCCAGCATTTT
TRBV5-4	TRBD2	TRBJ2-3	once	CASSLGLAGGTQDTQYF	TGTGCCAGCAGCTTGGGGCTAGCGGGAGGGACACAAGATACGCAGTATTTT
TRBV5-1	-	TRBJ1-3	-	CASSLGRGNTIYF	TGCGCCAGCAGCTTGGGAAGAGGAAACACCATATATTTT
TRBV19	-	TRBJ2-3	-	CASSPQGRTDTQYF	TGTGCCAGTAGCCCCCAGGGTCGTACAGATACGCAGTATTTT
TRBV7-9	TRBD1	TRBJ1-4	once	CASMVQGEDNEKLFF	TGTGCCAGCATGGTGCAGGGGGAGGATAATGAAAAACTGTTTTTT
TRBV4-1	TRBD1	TRBJ2-7	-	CASSHGPGQGLLIEQYF	TGCGCCAGCAGCCACGGTCCGGGACAGGGTTTATTAATCGAGCAGTACTTC
TRBV6-5	-	TRBJ2-6	-	CASNDRRSGANVLTF	TGTGCCAGCAACGACCGGAGGTCTGGGGCCAACGTCCTGACTTTC